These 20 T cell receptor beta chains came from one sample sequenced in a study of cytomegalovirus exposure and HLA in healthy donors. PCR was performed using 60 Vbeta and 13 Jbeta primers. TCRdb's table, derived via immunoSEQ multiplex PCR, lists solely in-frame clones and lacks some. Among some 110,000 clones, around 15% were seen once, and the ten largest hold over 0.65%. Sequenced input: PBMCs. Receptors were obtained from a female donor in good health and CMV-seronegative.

This CDR3 is CASSSDRNYGYTF. The CDR3, as DNA: TGTGCCAGCAGTTCGGACAGGAACTATGGCTACACCTTC. The chain recombines TRBV6-1 with TRBJ1-2; 7 nucleotides align to TRBD1. The V and J ends lost 5 bases and 2 bases, in that order; junction bases with no gene match: 2. The germline V gene encodes CDR1 MNHNS and CDR2 SASEGT. This CDR3 spans 13 amino acids.

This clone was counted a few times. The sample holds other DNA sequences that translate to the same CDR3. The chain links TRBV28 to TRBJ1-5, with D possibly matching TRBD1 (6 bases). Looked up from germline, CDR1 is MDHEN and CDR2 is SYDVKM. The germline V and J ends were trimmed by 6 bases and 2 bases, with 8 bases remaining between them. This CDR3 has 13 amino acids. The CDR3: CASSRGGNQPQHF. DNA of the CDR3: TGTGCCAGCAGCAGGGGAGGCAATCAGCCCCAGCATTTT.

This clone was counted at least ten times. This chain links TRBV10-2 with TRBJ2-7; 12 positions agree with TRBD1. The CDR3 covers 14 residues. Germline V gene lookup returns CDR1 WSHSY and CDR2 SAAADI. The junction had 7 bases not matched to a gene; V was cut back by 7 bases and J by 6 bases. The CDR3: CASNRDRGRVEQYF. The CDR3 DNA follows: TGCGCCAGCAATCGGGACAGGGGGCGGGTCGAGCAGTACTTC.

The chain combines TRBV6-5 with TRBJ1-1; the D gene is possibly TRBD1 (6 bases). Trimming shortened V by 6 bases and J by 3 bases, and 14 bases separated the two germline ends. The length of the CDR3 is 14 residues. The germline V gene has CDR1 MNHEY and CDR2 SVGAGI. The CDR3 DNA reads TGTGCCAGCAGGCAGGGGAGGGAGGACACTGAAGCTTTCTTT. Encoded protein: CASRQGREDTEAFF.

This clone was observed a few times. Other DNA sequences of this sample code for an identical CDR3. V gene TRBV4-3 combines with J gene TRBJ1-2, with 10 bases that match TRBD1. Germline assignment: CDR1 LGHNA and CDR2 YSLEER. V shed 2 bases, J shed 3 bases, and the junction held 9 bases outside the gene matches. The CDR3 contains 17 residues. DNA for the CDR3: TGCGCCAGCAGCCAAAGGTCACCGGGACAGGGGTACTATGGCTACACCTTC. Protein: CASSQRSPGQGYYGYTF.

CDR3 sequence: CASSVASASGGLNPQETQYF. The CDR3, as DNA: TGTGCCAGCAGCGTAGCTTCGGCGAGCGGGGGCCTCAATCCCCAAGAGACCCAGTACTTC. J is TRBJ2-5 and V is TRBV9; 8 bases line up with TRBD2. V gave up 0 bases and J gave up 1 base; unmatched junction bases: 17. Germline lookup yields CDR1 SGDLS and CDR2 YYNGEE. CDR3 length: 20 amino acids. Together with reference TRBV9 and TRBJ2-5, the CDR3 gives the full variable domain: DSGVTQTPKHLITATGQRVTLRCSPRSGDLSVYWYQQSLDQGLQFLIQYYNGEERAKGNILERFSAQQFPDLHSELNLSSLELGDSALYFCASSVASASGGLNPQETQYFGPGTRLLVL.

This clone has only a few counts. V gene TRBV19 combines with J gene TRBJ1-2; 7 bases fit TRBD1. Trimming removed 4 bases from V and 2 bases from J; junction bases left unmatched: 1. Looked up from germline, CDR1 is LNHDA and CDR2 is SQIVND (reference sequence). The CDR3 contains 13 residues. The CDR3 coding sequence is TGTGCCAGTAGTAGGGGACAGAACTATGGCTACACCTTC. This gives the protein CASSRGQNYGYTF.

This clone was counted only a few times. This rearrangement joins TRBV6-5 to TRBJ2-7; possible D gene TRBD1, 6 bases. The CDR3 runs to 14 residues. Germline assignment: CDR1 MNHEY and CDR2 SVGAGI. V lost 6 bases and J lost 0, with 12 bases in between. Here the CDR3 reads CASRDRSSSYEQYF. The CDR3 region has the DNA TGTGCCAGCAGGGACAGATCCAGCTCCTACGAGCAGTACTTC.

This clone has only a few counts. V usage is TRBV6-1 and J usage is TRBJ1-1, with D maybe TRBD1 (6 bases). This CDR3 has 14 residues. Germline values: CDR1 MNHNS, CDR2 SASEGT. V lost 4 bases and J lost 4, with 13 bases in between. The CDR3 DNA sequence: TGTGCCAGCAGTGGACGACAGGTTGCCACTGAAGCTTTCTTT. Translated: CASSGRQVATEAFF.

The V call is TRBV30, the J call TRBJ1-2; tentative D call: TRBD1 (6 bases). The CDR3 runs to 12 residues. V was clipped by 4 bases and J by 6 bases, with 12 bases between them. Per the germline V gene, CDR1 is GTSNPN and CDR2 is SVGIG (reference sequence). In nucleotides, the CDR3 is TGTGCCTGGAAGGGACACAAGGATGGCTACACCTTC. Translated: CAWKGHKDGYTF. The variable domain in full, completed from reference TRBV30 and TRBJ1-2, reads SQTIHQWPATLVQPVGSPLSLECTVEGTSNPNLYWYRQAAGRGLQLLFYSVGIGQISSEVPQNLSASRPQDRQFILSSKKLLLSDSGFYLCAWKGHKDGYTFGSGTRLTVV.

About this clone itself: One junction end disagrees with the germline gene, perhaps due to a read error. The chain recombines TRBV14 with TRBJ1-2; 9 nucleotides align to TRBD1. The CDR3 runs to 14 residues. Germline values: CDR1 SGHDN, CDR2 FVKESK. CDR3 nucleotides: TGTGCCAGCAGTCGGGACAGGGAGGGCTATGGCTACCCCTTC. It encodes CASSRDREGYGYPF.

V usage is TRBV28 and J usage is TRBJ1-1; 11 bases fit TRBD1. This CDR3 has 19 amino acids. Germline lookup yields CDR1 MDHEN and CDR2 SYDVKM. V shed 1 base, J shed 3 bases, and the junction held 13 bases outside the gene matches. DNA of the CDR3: TGTGCCAGCAGTTTATCGAGGGACAGGGGGAGGACTAGGGACACTGAAGCTTTCTTT. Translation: CASSLSRDRGRTRDTEAFF.

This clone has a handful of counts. The CDR3 coding sequence is TGTGCCAGCAGCCGAGCGGGGGTAGAGACCCAGTACTTC. The encoded protein is CASSRAGVETQYF. This rearrangement joins TRBV5-6 to TRBJ2-5, with 8 bases identical to TRBD2. The J segment lost 4 bases and the V segment lost 4 bases, leaving 3 bases of the junction unmatched. The V gene's germline CDR1 is SGHDT and CDR2 YYEEEE. CDR3 size: 13 residues.

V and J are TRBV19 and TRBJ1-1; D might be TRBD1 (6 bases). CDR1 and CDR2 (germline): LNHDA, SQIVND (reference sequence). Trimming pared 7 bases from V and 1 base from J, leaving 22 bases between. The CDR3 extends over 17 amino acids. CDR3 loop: CASIGPLSGQRNTEAFF. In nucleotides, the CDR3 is TGTGCCAGTATAGGACCCCTGAGTGGACAGAGGAACACTGAAGCTTTCTTT.

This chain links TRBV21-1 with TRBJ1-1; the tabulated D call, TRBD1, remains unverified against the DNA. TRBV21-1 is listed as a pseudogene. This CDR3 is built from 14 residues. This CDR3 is CASVQGAMNTEAFF. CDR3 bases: TGTGCCAGCGTACAGGGGGCCATGAACACTGAAGCTTTCTTT.

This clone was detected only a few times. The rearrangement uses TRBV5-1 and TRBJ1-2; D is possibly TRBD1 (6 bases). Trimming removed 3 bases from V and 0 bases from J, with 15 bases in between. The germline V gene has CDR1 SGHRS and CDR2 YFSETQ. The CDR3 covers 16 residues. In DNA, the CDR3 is TGCGCCAGCAGCTCGGGGCAGGGGCTTCCTAACTATGGCTACACCTTC. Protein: CASSSGQGLPNYGYTF.

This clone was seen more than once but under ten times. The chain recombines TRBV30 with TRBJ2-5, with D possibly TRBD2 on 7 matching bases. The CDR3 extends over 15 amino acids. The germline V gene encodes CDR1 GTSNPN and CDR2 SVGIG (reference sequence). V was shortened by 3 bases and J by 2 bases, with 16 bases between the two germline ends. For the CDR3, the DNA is TGTGCCTGGAGATTAGGGGGGGGTATACAAGAGACCCAGTACTTC. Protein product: CAWRLGGGIQETQYF.

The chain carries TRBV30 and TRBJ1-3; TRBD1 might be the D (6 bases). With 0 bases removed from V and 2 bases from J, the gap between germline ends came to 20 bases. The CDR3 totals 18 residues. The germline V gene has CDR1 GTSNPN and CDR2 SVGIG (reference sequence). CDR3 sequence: CAWSVKRVTAGAGNTIYF. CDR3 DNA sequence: TGTGCCTGGAGTGTAAAGAGGGTCACGGCAGGGGCTGGAAACACCATATATTTT.

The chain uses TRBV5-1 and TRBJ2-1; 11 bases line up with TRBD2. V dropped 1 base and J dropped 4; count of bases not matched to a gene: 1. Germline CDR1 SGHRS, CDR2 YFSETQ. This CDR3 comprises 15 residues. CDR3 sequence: CASSLPSGGYNEQFF. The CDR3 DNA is TGCGCCAGCAGCTTGCCTAGCGGGGGGTACAATGAGCAGTTCTTC.

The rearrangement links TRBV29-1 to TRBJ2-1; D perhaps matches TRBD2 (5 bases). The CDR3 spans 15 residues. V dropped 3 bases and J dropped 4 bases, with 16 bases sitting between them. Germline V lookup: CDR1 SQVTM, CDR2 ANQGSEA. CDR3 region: CSVDFQKRDYNEQFF. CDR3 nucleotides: TGCAGCGTTGACTTTCAGAAGAGGGATTACAATGAGCAGTTCTTC.